Included here is one T cell receptor beta chain sequence, with context. Antigen specificity is unknown. These data are taken from a study of identical twins. General study results and limits: Cord blood beta clonotypes present at high abundance carried fewer insertions; no such pattern appeared in memory repertoires.

CDR3 size: 16 residues. CDR1 and CDR2 (germline): LNHDA, SQIVND (reference sequence). Trimming cost V 7 bases and J 0 bases; bases outside gene matches: 9. Addition of a universal primer site occurred through template switching, and cDNA carried unique molecular identifiers. In TCRdb, the 5' RACE reads were re-called with MiXCR into one record per CDR3 protein. This table holds just under 650,000 distinct CDR3 sequences, roughly 7.1% found once. Separately, the same data were catalogued under a study of yellow fever vaccine responses in identical twins. From that study: Among the twins, the vaccine T cell response reportedly seemed partly convergent and partly personalized.

The sequence was collected from a woman under 30 in good health. The sample was PBMCs. The chain carries TRBV19 and TRBJ2-1, with 7 bases that match TRBD1. CDR3: CASTQGGVSSYNEQFF. The CDR3 DNA sequence: TGTGCCAGTACCCAAGGGGGCGTAAGCTCCTACAATGAGCAGTTCTTC.